The clone carrying this TCR beta chain was seen more than once but under ten times. No antigen is known for it. The data originate from a study of type 1 regulatory T cells. About the study: T-allo10 is an in vitro-generated, Tr1-enriched CD4 T cell product specific for alloantigen. The study, taken as a whole, reports: Tr1 cells had a more restricted TCR repertoire than non-Tr1 cells.

V shed 6 bases, J shed 1 base, and the junction held 6 bases outside the gene matches. Germline V gene lookup returns CDR1 MNHNS and CDR2 SASEGT. The CDR3 runs to 15 residues. Each CDR3 protein gets one entry after TCRdb re-called the reads with MiXCR. Here the sample spans 55,000 to 65,000 distinct CDR3 sequences, less than 70% being singletons. The source of this sequence is a human donor in good health. The sample was cultured non-Tr1 T cells, either the whole culture or a sorted T cell fraction (not recorded which). The chain combines TRBV6-1 with TRBJ2-3; 8 nucleotides agree with TRBD1. The CDR3 spells CASRAGGWGTDTQYF. DNA of the CDR3: TGTGCCAGCAGAGCAGGGGGCTGGGGCACAGATACGCAGTATTTT.